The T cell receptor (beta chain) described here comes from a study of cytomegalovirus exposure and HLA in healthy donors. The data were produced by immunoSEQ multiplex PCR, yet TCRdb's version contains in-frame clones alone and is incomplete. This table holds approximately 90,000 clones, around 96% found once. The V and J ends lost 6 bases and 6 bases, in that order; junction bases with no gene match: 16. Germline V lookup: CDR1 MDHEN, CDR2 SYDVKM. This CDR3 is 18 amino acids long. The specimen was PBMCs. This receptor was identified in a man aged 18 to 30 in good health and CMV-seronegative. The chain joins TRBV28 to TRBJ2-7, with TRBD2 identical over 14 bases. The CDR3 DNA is TGTGCCAGCAGAAGTCCTCCGGGGACTAGCGGGAGTTTGCCCGAGCAGTACTTC. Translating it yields CASRSPPGTSGSLPEQYF.